This entry lists 29 T cell receptor beta chains sequenced from one sample in a study of T-cell reconstitution after alpha-beta-depleted transplantation in children. Unique molecular identifiers were incorporated into the prepared TCRbeta library. Each CDR3 protein is one row after TCRdb ran MiXCR on the PCR reads. The sample contains 600,000 to 700,000 distinct CDR3 sequences, roughly 13% of which appear only once. The specimen comprised PBMCs, sampled before TCRalphabeta/CD19-depleted stem cell transplant. All receptors come from a girl aged 2 to 9 with congenital amegakaryocytic thrombocytopenia, due to receive a stem cell transplant.

This clonotype was found many times. This chain joins TRBV11-2 and TRBJ2-4; D remains ambiguous. The CDR3 has 14 amino acids. Germline V lookup: CDR1 SGHAT, CDR2 FQNNGV. Trimming left V 4 bases short and J 6 bases short, with 13 bases between. The CDR3 sequence: CASSSPLWANIQYF. The CDR3 region has the DNA TGTGCCAGCAGCTCCCCGCTGTGGGCAAACATTCAGTACTTC.

V is TRBV20-1 and J is TRBJ2-1, with D perhaps TRBD2 (6 bases). The CDR3 is 14 residues long. Germline V CDR1 and CDR2: DFQATT, SNEGSKA (reference sequence). The germline V and J ends were trimmed by 4 bases and 0 bases, with 10 bases remaining between them. The CDR3 loop is CSAIDGSSYNEQFF. CDR3 nucleotides: TGCAGTGCTATCGACGGGAGCTCCTACAATGAGCAGTTCTTC.

This clonotype was observed a few times. The rearrangement links TRBV7-9 to TRBJ2-5, with D tentatively TRBD1 (5 bases). From germline, CDR1 is SEHNR and CDR2 FQNEAQ (reference sequence). The CDR3 consists of 14 residues. V lost 3 bases and J lost 4, with 12 bases in between. CDR3 in amino acids: CASSFKGQSETQYF. CDR3 nucleotide sequence: TGTGCCAGCAGCTTCAAAGGACAATCAGAGACCCAGTACTTC.

The chain recombines TRBV5-1 with TRBJ2-1; D remains ambiguous. CDR1 and CDR2 (germline): SGHRS, YFSETQ. This CDR3 spans 17 amino acids. Trimming took 0 bases from V and 4 from J, leaving 17 bases between them. The CDR3 region has the DNA TGCGCCAGCAGCTTGGTCGTGACACCACGAGGATACAATGAGCAGTTCTTC. It is translated as CASSLVVTPRGYNEQFF.

There are many counts of this clonotype. The chain has TRBV29-1 and TRBJ1-4; D uncertain. The CDR3 spans 13 residues. Germline CDR1 is SQVTM and CDR2 is ANQGSEA. V gave up 1 base and J gave up 6 bases, with 9 bases separating them. CDR3 DNA sequence: TGCAGCGTTGAAGCTGGGGAGGATGAAAAACTGTTTTTT. This sequence encodes CSVEAGEDEKLFF. Drawing the rest from reference TRBV29-1 and TRBJ1-4, the complete variable domain is SAVISQKPSRDICQRGTSLTIQCQVDSQVTMMFWYRQQPGQSLTLIATANQGSEATYESGFVIDKFPISRPNLTFSTLTVSNMSPEDSSIYLCSVEAGEDEKLFFGSGTQLSVL.

Many counts were recorded for this clonotype. This chain connects TRBV12-3 or TRBV12-4 to TRBJ2-4, with 7 bases matching TRBD2. The CDR3 extends over 13 amino acids. The V segment lost 6 bases and the J segment 1 base; nucleotides outside the gene matches: 0. The CDR3 bases are TGTGCCAGCAGGGGGGGGGCCAAAAACATTCAGTACTTC. It translates to CASRGGAKNIQYF.

The chain recombines TRBV3-1 with TRBJ1-1; D uncertain. There are 15 residues in the CDR3. Trimming stripped 6 bases from V and 8 bases from J, with 22 bases between. Germline CDR1 and CDR2: LGHDT and YNNKEL (reference sequence). CDR3 sequence (DNA): TGTGCCAGCAGATCGGACCCCGTGGGAGATGTAGAAGCTTTCTTT. As protein: CASRSDPVGDVEAFF.

This clonotype was seen ten or more times. This chain connects TRBV29-1 to TRBJ1-1; D unclear. This CDR3 has 14 amino acids. Germline V gene data show CDR1 as SQVTM and CDR2 as ANQGSEA. The ends were cut back, 3 bases at V and 1 base at J, with 12 bases in the middle. The CDR3: CSVDQASPNTEAFF. CDR3 sequence (DNA): TGCAGCGTTGATCAGGCGTCCCCGAACACTGAAGCTTTCTTT.

This clonotype was observed at least ten times. The chain recombines TRBV27 with TRBJ1-2; D is ambiguous. The CDR3 is 12 amino acids. CDR1 MNHEY and CDR2 SMNVEV come from the germline V gene (reference sequence). Trimming pared 5 bases from V and 8 bases from J, leaving 12 bases between. CDR3 amino acids: CASSPGLGGYTF. The CDR3 bases are TGTGCCAGCAGTCCGGGGTTGGGCGGCTACACCTTC.

The sample holds many counts of this clonotype. The rearrangement links TRBV20-1 to TRBJ2-3; 12 nucleotides agree with TRBD2. This CDR3 spans 15 amino acids. J was trimmed by 3 bases and V by 5 bases; bases with no gene match: 6. Germline CDR1 and CDR2: DFQATT and SNEGSKA (reference sequence). The CDR3 DNA is TGCAGTGCTCGAAAACTAGCGGGAGGAACAGATACGCAGTATTTT. Its translation is CSARKLAGGTDTQYF.

This clonotype has ten or more counts. The chain is built from TRBV6-5 and TRBJ2-2; D unresolved. V lost 1 base, J lost 4 bases, and 7 bases lay in between. In germline, CDR1 is MNHEY, CDR2 SVGAGI. The CDR3 totals 14 residues. DNA of the CDR3: TGTGCCAGCAGTTACTTCTCGAGCACCGGGGAGCTGTTTTTT. Translated, it gives CASSYFSSTGELFF.

Comments on this clonotype: A much larger clonotype is one base distant, so this may be a read error. This chain uses TRBV3-1 with TRBJ1-3; D uncertain. The CDR3 contains 13 residues. CDR1 and CDR2 from the germline V gene are LGHDT and YNNKEL (reference sequence). CDR3 in DNA: TGTGCCAGCACCCGGATCTCTGGAAACACCATATGTTTT. Amino acid sequence: CASTRISGNTICF.

This clonotype was observed many times. The chain has TRBV9 and TRBJ2-1, with 7 bases lining up with TRBD2. Per germline, CDR1 SGDLS and CDR2 YYNGEE. The CDR3 runs to 16 residues. With 3 bases clipped from V and 6 bases from J, the junction kept 12 bases outside the gene matches. Written as DNA, the CDR3 is TGTGCCAGCAGCGCGCCACCGGGACTAAATCTCAATGAGCAGTTCTTC. It yields the protein CASSAPPGLNLNEQFF.

This sequence joins TRBV29-1 and TRBJ2-4, with D tentatively TRBD2 (6 bases). Trimming shortened V by 5 bases and J by 5 bases, and 10 bases separated the two germline ends. This CDR3 comprises 12 residues. CDR1 is SQVTM, CDR2 ANQGSEA, per germline. This CDR3 reads CSVRDLENIQYF. DNA for the CDR3: TGCAGCGTTCGGGACTTAGAAAACATTCAGTACTTC.

Many counts were recorded for this clonotype. The genes are TRBV12-3 or TRBV12-4 and TRBJ2-1, with TRBD2 as a possible D gene (6 bases). There are 15 residues in the CDR3. Trimming took 10 bases from V and 9 from J, leaving 25 bases between them. The DNA of the CDR3 is TGTGCCACCTCCCTAGGGGACTCGACTTACGGTGAGCAGTTCTTC. It translates to CATSLGDSTYGEQFF.

This clonotype appeared many times. This chain connects TRBV20-1 to TRBJ1-2; 9 nucleotides match TRBD1. V lost 6 bases and J lost 2; bases outside the gene matches: 13. The germline V gene encodes CDR1 DFQATT and CDR2 SNEGSKA (reference sequence). The CDR3 consists of 16 residues. The DNA for the CDR3 is TGCAGTGCCTTCCCGGGACAGGGTCTCCTAAACTATGGCTACACCTTC. Encoded protein: CSAFPGQGLLNYGYTF.

This clonotype was seen many times. The chain couples TRBV7-9 to TRBJ2-5, with no clear D. CDR3 length: 16 amino acids. Trimming cost V 4 bases and J 1 base, with 16 bases left between them. From germline, CDR1 is SEHNR and CDR2 FQNEAQ (reference sequence). The CDR3 DNA reads TGTGCCAGCAGCTATTACTTATACGATGGCCAAGAGACCCAGTACTTC. Translation gives CASSYYLYDGQETQYF.

The chain is built from TRBV20-1 and TRBJ2-1; TRBD2 is a possible D gene (5 bases). Germline-derived CDR1 and CDR2 are DFQATT and SNEGSKA (reference sequence). The V end was cut by 7 bases, the J end by 2 bases, with 12 bases between. This CDR3 has 13 amino acids. CDR3 DNA sequence: TGCAGTGTCGGGGTCCGAACCTACAATGAGCAGTTCTTC. This gives the protein CSVGVRTYNEQFF.

This clonotype was observed at least ten times. V usage is TRBV20-1 and J usage is TRBJ2-1; the match to TRBD2 covers 7 bases. With 1 base clipped from V and 0 bases from J, the junction kept 9 bases outside the gene matches. The CDR3 has 17 amino acids. Germline V lookup: CDR1 DFQATT, CDR2 SNEGSKA (reference sequence). In DNA, the CDR3 is TGCAGTGCTAGAGTAGTACTAGCGCATAGCTCCTACAATGAGCAGTTCTTC. Translation gives CSARVVLAHSSYNEQFF.

The V call is TRBV27, the J call TRBJ2-1; D unclear. Germline loops: CDR1 MNHEY, CDR2 SMNVEV (reference sequence). V dropped 0 bases and J dropped 8 bases, with 11 bases sitting between them. The CDR3 covers 14 residues. The CDR3 nucleotides read TGTGCCAGCAGTTTATCGTCCGATCAACATGAGCAGTTCTTC. Residues: CASSLSSDQHEQFF.

This clonotype was seen at least ten times. The gene calls are TRBV5-1 and TRBJ2-7; 9 bases match TRBD1. The CDR3 has 14 amino acids. Trimming at V came to 3 bases and at J to 4 bases, leaving 5 bases not matched to a gene. Per the germline V gene, CDR1 is SGHRS and CDR2 is YFSETQ. The CDR3 spells CASSSQGALYEQYF. The CDR3 DNA follows: TGCGCCAGCAGCTCACAGGGGGCTTTATACGAGCAGTACTTC.

This clonotype occurred many times. J is TRBJ2-1 and V is TRBV20-1, with D tentatively TRBD2 (6 bases). This CDR3 contains 14 residues. CDR1 DFQATT and CDR2 SNEGSKA come from the germline V gene (reference sequence). V lost 1 base and J 7 bases, leaving 14 bases between the germline ends. DNA for the CDR3: TGCAGTGCTAGAGTGGCGGGATCAGATAATGAGCAGTTCTTC. Encoded protein: CSARVAGSDNEQFF.

The rearrangement links TRBV14 to TRBJ1-2; 9 bases are shared with TRBD1. Germline assignment: CDR1 SGHDN and CDR2 FVKESK. J lost 7 bases, V lost 3 bases, and 9 bases had no gene match. There are 15 residues in the CDR3. The CDR3 sequence: CASSQEGQGLSGYTF. The CDR3 DNA sequence: TGTGCCAGCAGCCAGGAGGGACAGGGACTCTCTGGCTACACCTTC.

Only a few counts were recorded for this clonotype. The chain has TRBV6-1 and TRBJ2-7; D gene unclear. Germline lookup yields CDR1 MNHNS and CDR2 SASEGT. The CDR3 runs to 12 residues. V was trimmed by 4 bases and J by 3 bases, leaving 7 bases between them. Here the CDR3 reads CASSVYSYEQYF. The CDR3 nucleotides are TGTGCCAGCAGTGTTTACAGCTACGAGCAGTACTTC.

This clonotype has only a few counts. This rearrangement joins TRBV3-1 to TRBJ1-4, with D perhaps matching TRBD1 (5 bases). The CDR3 is made up of 14 amino acids. CDR1 and CDR2 from the germline V gene are LGHDT and YNNKEL (reference sequence). Trimming cost V 0 bases and J 7 bases, with 9 bases left between them. The CDR3 region has the DNA TGTGCCAGCAGCCAAGAAGGGGATGTTGAAAAACTGTTTTTT. Translating it yields CASSQEGDVEKLFF.

This clonotype was detected ten times or more. The rearrangement joins TRBV5-1 to TRBJ1-1; no clear D. Germline assignment: CDR1 SGHRS and CDR2 YFSETQ. V shed 4 bases and J shed 5 bases, with 15 bases lying between them. The CDR3 runs 14 residues. The DNA for the CDR3 is TGCGCCAGCAGCCCCGAAAGGGCTGGTACTGAAGCTTTCTTT. This sequence encodes CASSPERAGTEAFF.

This clonotype occurred many times. This chain links TRBV29-1 with TRBJ2-1; D possibly corresponds to TRBD1 (6 bases). V lost 0 bases and J lost 7, with 16 bases in between. Germline CDR1 reads SQVTM; CDR2 reads ANQGSEA. The CDR3 contains 15 residues. The CDR3 bases are TGCAGCGTTGAAGATGACAGGCGGTCCTGGAATGAGCAGTTCTTC. This encodes CSVEDDRRSWNEQFF.

V and J are TRBV20-1 and TRBJ2-6; 9 nucleotides agree with TRBD2. This CDR3 region has 16 residues. From germline, CDR1 is DFQATT and CDR2 SNEGSKA (reference sequence). This CDR3 is CGGRASGNPGANVLTF. CDR3 coding DNA: TGCGGTGGAAGGGCTAGCGGGAACCCTGGGGCCAACGTCCTGACTTTC.

This clonotype was recorded at least ten times. The rearrangement uses TRBV28 and TRBJ2-7; 12 positions agree with TRBD2. The CDR3 consists of 16 residues. The J segment lost 0 bases and the V segment lost 6 bases, leaving 6 bases of the junction unmatched. CDR1 is MDHEN, CDR2 SYDVKM, per germline. The CDR3 DNA reads as TGTGCCAGCAGAAGTCGGGGACTAGCGGGCTCCTACGAGCAGTACTTC. This translates into CASRSRGLAGSYEQYF.